A selection of T cell receptor beta chains follows, all from one sample in a study of neoadjuvant anti-PD-1 for oral cavity cancer. Clones were read by immunoSEQ multiplex PCR, and TCRdb kept only the in-frame ones, dropping some. The table shows around 67,000 clones, with roughly nine tenths occurring only once. The sample consisted of PBMCs, taken after nivolumab (anti-PD-1) treatment. These receptor sequences come from a person between 40 and 85 years old with oral cavity squamous cell carcinoma. CDR3s include the opening cysteine and the closing phenylalanine or tryptophan. The D gene is left open where the match is weak. A row's size may be missing; if present it is once, few, many or a size class.

NA	TRBV5-1	NA	TRBJ2-3	CASSLGQGGTDTQYF	TGCGCCAGCAGCTTGGGGCAGGGGGGAACAGATACGCAGTATTTT
NA	TRBV29-1	TRBD1	TRBJ1-2	CSAGQGEGYTF	TGCAGCGCTGGACAGGGGGAAGGCTACACCTTC
once	TRBV5-4	NA	TRBJ2-3	CASSTDLEDTQYF	TGTGCCAGCAGTACGGACCTAGAAGATACGCAGTATTTT
NA	TRBV5-1	NA	TRBJ1-4	CASSFLAGTNEKLFF	TGCGCCAGCAGCTTCTTGGCGGGGACTAATGAAAAACTGTTTTTT
few	TRBV20-1	NA	TRBJ2-7	CSATPSREQYF	TGCAGTGCTACCCCTTCTAGGGAGCAGTACTTC
NA	TRBV7-8	NA	TRBJ1-1	CASSARRLNTEAFF	TGTGCCAGCAGCGCCCGACGGTTGAACACTGAAGCTTTCTTT
NA	TRBV4-1	NA	TRBJ1-4	CASSFMGLGGEKLFF	TGCGCCAGCAGCTTCATGGGCCTCGGGGGTGAAAAACTGTTTTTT
NA	TRBV2	NA	TRBJ1-3	CASSDTTSGNTIYF	TGTGCCAGCAGTGACACGACCTCTGGAAACACCATATATTTT
NA	TRBV27	TRBD2	TRBJ2-7	CASSTQGTSFHEQYF	TGTGCCAGCAGTACTCAGGGGACTAGCTTCCACGAGCAGTACTTC
NA	TRBV2	NA	TRBJ1-5	CASRDSLGPQHF	TGTGCCAGCAGGGACAGCCTTGGTCCCCAGCATTTT
NA	TRBV10-2	TRBD1	TRBJ2-1	CASSQPGQGHNEQFF	TGCGCCAGCAGCCAGCCGGGACAGGGCCACAATGAGCAGTTCTTC
NA	TRBV27	NA	TRBJ2-3	CASSLRGSTDTQYF	TGTGCCAGCAGTTTACGGGGCAGCACAGATACGCAGTATTTT
NA	TRBV7-3	NA	TRBJ2-3	CASSQVTDTQYF	TGTGCCAGCAGCCAGGTCACAGATACGCAGTATTTT
NA	TRBV7-9	NA	TRBJ1-1	CASSILRGEAFF	TGTGCCAGCAGCATACTCAGGGGTGAAGCTTTCTTT
NA	TRBV19	NA	TRBJ1-5	CASSITNLKQPQHF	TGTGCCAGTAGTATAACTAACCTCAAACAGCCCCAGCATTTT
once	TRBV29-1	TRBD2	TRBJ2-3	CSVKAGGTDTQYF	TGCAGCGTCAAGGCGGGAGGCACAGATACGCAGTATTTT
NA	TRBV25-1	TRBD2	TRBJ2-1	CASRSGGAPNDKQFF	TGTGCCAGCCGTAGCGGGGGGGCTCCTAATGATAAGCAGTTCTTC